This T cell receptor beta chain was retrieved from a study of T-cell memory formation after mild COVID-19. Concerning this clonotype: Its target is not known.

Via MiXCR, TCRdb re-called the 5' RACE reads, giving one row per CDR3 protein. Here the sample spans 100,000 to 150,000 distinct CDR3 sequences, 5% to 6.5% being singletons. This CDR3 has 15 amino acids. The ends lost 0 bases at V and 3 bases at J; junction bases unmatched: 4. The study's findings and limits: Contracting CD4+ clones sat mainly in CM and EM; CD8+ in EMRA.

The clonotype comes from an adult woman who had mild COVID-19 (a few samples of this study predate the infection). Cell type and time point are not known. The material sequenced was PBMCs or a T cell subset sorted from them (not recorded which). The chain has TRBV5-3 and TRBJ1-1, with 8 bases aligning to TRBD1. TRBV5-3 is given ORF status, its function remaining uncertain. CDR3 region: CARSLVQGADTEAFF. The CDR3 DNA follows: TGTGCCAGAAGCTTGGTTCAGGGGGCGGACACTGAAGCTTTCTTT.